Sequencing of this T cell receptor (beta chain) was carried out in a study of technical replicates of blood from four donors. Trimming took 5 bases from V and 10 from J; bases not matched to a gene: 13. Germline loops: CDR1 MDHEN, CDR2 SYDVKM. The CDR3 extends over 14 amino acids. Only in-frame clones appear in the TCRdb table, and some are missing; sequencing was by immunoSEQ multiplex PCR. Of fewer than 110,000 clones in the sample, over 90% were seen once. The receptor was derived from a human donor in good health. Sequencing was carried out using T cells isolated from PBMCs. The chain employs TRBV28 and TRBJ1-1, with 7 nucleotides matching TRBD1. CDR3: CASSLQDPQGRAFF. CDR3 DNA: TGTGCCAGCAGTCTTCAAGATCCACAGGGGAGAGCTTTCTTT.